This T cell receptor beta chain was found in a study of blood T cell repertoires in COVID-19. Looking at the study overall: Donors in the United States, Italy and Spain gave samples during acute or convalescent COVID-19. PBMCs, B-cell-depleted T cells, or T cells were the source of the cDNA or gDNA that made up the material.

As handled by the study authors: Quantification of nucleated cells was approximated via reference gene primer amplification. Clones were read by immunoSEQ multiplex PCR, and TCRdb kept only the in-frame ones, dropping some. Clonal size and the V and J genes are those of that table, whereas D and trimming came from the DNA. The sample lists about 310,000 clones, 80% to 90% occurring once. This clone has only one observation. Germline V lookup: CDR1 SGHTA, CDR2 FQGNSA. This CDR3 region has 13 residues. J lost 5 bases, V lost 8 bases, and 7 bases had no gene match. This chain links TRBV7-2 with TRBJ1-1; 8 bases match TRBD1. The sequence derives from a man between 45 and 60 years old with active or convalescent COVID-19. Sequencing was carried out using peripheral blood. CDR3 in amino acids: CASVQQGVTEAFF. The DNA for the CDR3 is TGTGCCAGCGTCCAACAGGGGGTAACTGAAGCTTTCTTT.